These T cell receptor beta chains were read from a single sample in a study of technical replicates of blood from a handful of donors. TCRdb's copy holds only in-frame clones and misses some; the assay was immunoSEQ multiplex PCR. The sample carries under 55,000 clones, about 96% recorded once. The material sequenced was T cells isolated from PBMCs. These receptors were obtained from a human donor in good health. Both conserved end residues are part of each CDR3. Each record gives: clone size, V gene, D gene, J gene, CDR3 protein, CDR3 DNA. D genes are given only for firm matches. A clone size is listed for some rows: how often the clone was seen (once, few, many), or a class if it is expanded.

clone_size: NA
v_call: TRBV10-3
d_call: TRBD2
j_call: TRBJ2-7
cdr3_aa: CAISGWASGVYEQYF
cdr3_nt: TGTGCCATCAGTGGTTGGGCTAGCGGGGTATACGAGCAGTACTTC

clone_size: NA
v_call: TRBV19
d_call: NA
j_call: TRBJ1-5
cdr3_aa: CASSIYLSQPQHF
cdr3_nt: TGTGCCAGTAGTATCTACTTATCACAGCCCCAGCATTTT

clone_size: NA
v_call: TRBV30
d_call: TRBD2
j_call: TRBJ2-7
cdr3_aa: CAWSRNSGAYEQYF
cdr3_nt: TGTGCCTGGAGTAGAAATAGCGGGGCCTACGAGCAGTACTTC

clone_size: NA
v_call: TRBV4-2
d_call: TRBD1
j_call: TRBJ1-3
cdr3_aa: CASSRSSGTVAYTIYF
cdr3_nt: TGTGCCAGCAGCCGGTCCTCCGGGACAGTGGCATACACCATATATTTT

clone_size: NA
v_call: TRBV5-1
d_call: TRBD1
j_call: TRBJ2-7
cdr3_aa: CASSYRDRAGEQYF
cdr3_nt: TGCGCCAGCAGCTACCGGGACAGGGCGGGCGAGCAGTACTTC

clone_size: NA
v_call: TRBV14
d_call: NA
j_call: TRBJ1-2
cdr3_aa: CASSQVPQGSYTF
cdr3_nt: TGTGCCAGCAGCCAAGTTCCTCAGGGTAGCTACACCTTC

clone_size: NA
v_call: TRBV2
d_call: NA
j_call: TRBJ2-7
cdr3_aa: CASSRTVEQYF
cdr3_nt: TGTGCCAGCAGTAGGACTGTCGAGCAGTACTTC

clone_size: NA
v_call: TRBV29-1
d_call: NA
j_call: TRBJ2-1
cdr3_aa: CSVDDQVSYNEQFF
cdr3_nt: TGCAGCGTTGATGACCAGGTATCCTACAATGAGCAGTTCTTC

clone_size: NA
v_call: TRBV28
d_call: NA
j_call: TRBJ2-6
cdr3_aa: CASREQESGANVLTF
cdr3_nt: TGTGCCAGCAGGGAACAGGAGTCTGGGGCCAACGTCCTGACTTTC

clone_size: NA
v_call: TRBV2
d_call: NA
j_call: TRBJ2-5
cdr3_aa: CASSGIVETQYF
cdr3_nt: TGTGCCAGCAGTGGAATAGTGGAGACCCAGTACTTC

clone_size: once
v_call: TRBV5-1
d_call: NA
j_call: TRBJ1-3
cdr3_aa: CASKQLPRSGNTIYF
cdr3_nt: TGCGCCAGTAAACAGTTACCTCGCTCTGGAAACACCATATATTTT

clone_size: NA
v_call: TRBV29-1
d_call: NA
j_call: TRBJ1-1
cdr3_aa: CSVVGGNTEAFF
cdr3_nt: TGCAGCGTTGTGGGAGGGAACACTGAAGCTTTCTTT

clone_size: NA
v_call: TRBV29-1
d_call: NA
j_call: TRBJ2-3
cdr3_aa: CSDLDLGLDTQYF
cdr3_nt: TGCAGCGACCTCGACTTGGGGCTTGATACGCAGTATTTT

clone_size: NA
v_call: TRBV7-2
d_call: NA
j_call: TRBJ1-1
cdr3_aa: CASSFLRSNTEAFF
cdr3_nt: TGTGCCAGCAGCTTCCTCAGATCGAACACTGAAGCTTTCTTT

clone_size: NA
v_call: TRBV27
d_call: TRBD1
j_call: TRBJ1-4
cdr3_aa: CASSLYQGAKLFF
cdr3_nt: TGTGCCAGCAGTTTATACCAGGGGGCCAAACTGTTTTTT

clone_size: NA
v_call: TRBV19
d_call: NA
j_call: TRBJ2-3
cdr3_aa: CASPLAADTQYF
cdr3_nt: TGTGCCAGCCCTCTAGCAGCAGATACGCAGTATTTT

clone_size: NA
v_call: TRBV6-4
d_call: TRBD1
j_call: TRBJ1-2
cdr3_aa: CASSGAGTEGFPNYGYTF
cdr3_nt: TGTGCCAGCAGCGGGGCCGGGACAGAAGGTTTCCCGAACTATGGCTACACCTTC

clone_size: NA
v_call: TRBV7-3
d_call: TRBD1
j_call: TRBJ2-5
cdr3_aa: CASSWGGTGKETQYF
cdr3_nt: TGTGCCAGCAGCTGGGGCGGGACAGGGAAAGAGACCCAGTACTTC

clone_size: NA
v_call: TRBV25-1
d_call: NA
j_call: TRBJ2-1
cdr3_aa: CASSEYLASDEQFF
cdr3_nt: TGTGCCAGCAGTGAATACCTAGCTTCCGATGAGCAGTTCTTC

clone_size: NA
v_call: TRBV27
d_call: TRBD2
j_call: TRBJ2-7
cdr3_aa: CASSLLAGYEQYF
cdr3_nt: TGTGCCAGCAGTTTACTAGCGGGCTACGAGCAGTACTTC

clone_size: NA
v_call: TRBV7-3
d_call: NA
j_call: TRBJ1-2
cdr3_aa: CASSLTVTGLYGYTF
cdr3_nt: TGTGCCAGCAGCTTAACGGTTACAGGGTTGTATGGCTACACCTTC

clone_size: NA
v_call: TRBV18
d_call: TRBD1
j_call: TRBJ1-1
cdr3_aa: CASSRTGTGGLGNTEAFF
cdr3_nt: TGTGCCAGCTCACGTACCGGGACAGGGGGTTTGGGGAACACTGAAGCTTTCTTT

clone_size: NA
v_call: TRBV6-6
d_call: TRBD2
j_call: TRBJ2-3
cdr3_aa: CASSYGLAGDTQYF
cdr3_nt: TGTGCCAGCAGTTACGGGCTAGCGGGAGATACGCAGTATTTT

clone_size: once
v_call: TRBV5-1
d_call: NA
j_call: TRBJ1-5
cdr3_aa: CASSLEDTTLEPQHF
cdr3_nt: TGCGCCAGCAGCTTGGAGGACACAACTTTGGAGCCCCAGCATTTT

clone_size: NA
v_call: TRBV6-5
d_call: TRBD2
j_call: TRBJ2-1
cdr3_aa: CASRQTSGSYDEQFF
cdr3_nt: TGTGCCAGCAGACAAACTAGCGGGAGTTATGATGAGCAGTTCTTC

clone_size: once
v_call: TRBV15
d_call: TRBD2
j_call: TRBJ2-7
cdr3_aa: CATSSVAGFRGEQYF
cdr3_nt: TGTGCCACCAGCAGTGTAGCGGGATTCCGAGGCGAGCAGTACTTC

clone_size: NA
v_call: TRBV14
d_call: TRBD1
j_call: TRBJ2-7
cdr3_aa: CASSQHLTGAHYEQYF
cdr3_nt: TGTGCCAGCAGCCAGCATCTTACAGGGGCCCACTACGAGCAGTACTTC

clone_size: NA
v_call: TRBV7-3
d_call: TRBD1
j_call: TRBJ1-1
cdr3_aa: CASSLSGGQGTEAFF
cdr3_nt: TGTGCCAGCAGCCTTTCAGGGGGCCAGGGCACTGAAGCTTTCTTT

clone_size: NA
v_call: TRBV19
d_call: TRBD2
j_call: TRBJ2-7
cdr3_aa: CATSSGRAPTYEQYF
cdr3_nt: TGTGCCACCTCTAGCGGGAGGGCACCTACCTACGAGCAGTACTTC

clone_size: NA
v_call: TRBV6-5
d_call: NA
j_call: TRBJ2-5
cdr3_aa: CASSYIEGGETQYF
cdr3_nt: TGTGCCAGCAGTTACATCGAGGGCGGGGAGACCCAGTACTTC

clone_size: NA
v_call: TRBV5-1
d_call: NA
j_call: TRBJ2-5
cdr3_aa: CASSLALIQETQYF
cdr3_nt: TGCGCCAGCAGCTTGGCACTTATCCAAGAGACCCAGTACTTC

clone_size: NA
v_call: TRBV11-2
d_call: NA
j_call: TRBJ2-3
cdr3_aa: CASSLGRETDTQYF
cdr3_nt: TGTGCCAGCAGCTTAGGCCGGGAGACAGATACGCAGTATTTT

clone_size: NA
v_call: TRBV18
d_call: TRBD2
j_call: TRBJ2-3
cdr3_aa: CASSPPGLRTSGTDTQYF
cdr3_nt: TGTGCCAGCTCACCACCGGGACTTAGGACTAGCGGCACAGATACGCAGTATTTT

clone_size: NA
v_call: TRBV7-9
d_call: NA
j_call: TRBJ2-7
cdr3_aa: CASTQQGVPYEQYF
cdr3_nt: TGTGCCAGCACCCAACAGGGCGTCCCCTACGAGCAGTACTTC

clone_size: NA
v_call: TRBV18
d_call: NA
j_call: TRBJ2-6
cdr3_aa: CASSPRLSGANVLTF
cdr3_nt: TGTGCCAGCTCACCTCGGTTGTCAGGGGCCAACGTCCTGACTTTC

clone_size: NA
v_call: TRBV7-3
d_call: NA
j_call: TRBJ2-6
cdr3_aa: CAGGSGPGGGANVLTF
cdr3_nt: TGTGCCGGGGGGTCAGGGCCCGGTGGGGGGGCCAACGTCCTGACTTTC

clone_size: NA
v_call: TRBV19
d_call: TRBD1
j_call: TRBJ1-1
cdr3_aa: CASSIEGTGAREAFF
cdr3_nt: TGTGCCAGTAGTATAGAGGGGACAGGGGCTCGTGAGGCTTTCTTT